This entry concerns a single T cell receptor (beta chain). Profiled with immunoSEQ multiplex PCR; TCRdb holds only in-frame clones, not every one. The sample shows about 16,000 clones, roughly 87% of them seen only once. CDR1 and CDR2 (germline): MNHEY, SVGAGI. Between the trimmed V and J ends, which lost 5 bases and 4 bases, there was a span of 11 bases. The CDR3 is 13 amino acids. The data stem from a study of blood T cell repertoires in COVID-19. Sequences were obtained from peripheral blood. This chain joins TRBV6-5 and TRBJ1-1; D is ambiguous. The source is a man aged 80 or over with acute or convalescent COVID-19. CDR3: CASSTGWSTEAFF. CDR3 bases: TGTGCCAGCAGTACCGGATGGAGCACTGAAGCTTTCTTT.